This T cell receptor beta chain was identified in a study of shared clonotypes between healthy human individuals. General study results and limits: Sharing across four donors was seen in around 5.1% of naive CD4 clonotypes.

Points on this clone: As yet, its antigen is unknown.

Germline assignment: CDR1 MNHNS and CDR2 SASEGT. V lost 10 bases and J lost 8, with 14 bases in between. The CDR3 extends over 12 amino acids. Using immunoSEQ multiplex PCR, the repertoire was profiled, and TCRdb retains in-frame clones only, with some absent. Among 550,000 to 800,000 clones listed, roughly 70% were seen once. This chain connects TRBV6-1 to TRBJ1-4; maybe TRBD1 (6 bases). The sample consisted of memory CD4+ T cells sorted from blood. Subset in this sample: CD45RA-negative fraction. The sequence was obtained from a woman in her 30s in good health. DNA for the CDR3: TGTGCCACCCGTAGGGGGGGGGAAAAACTGTTTTTT. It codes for CATRRGGEKLFF.